This T cell receptor beta chain came from a study of cytomegalovirus exposure and HLA in healthy donors. A multiplex PCR was run with 60 Vbeta primers and 13 Jbeta primers. Clones were sequenced by immunoSEQ multiplex PCR, and TCRdb holds only the in-frame ones, with some missing. Among some 100,000 clones listed, over 65% were seen once. The study, taken as a whole, reports: Later analysis identified a missense DCLRE1C variant that was linked to TCR beta V- and J-gene trimming.

The CDR3 consists of 19 residues. Germline trimming cut 1 base from V and 3 bases from J; bases unmatched to any gene: 11. Germline CDR1 is SEHNR and CDR2 is FQNEAQ (reference sequence). This clone was seen only a few times. Its cognate antigen is unknown. The sequencing sample was made of PBMCs. The TCR sequence derives from a woman between 18 and 29 years old in good health and CMV-seropositive. The chain links TRBV7-9 to TRBJ2-3; 12 bases line up with TRBD2. The CDR3 loop reads CASSLGIGASGGATDTQYF. DNA of the CDR3: TGTGCCAGCAGCTTAGGAATTGGGGCTAGCGGGGGGGCAACAGATACGCAGTATTTT.